This T cell receptor beta chain is drawn from a study of post-analysis software for immune sequencing data. The study, taken as a whole, reports: TRBV segments more frequent in patients than in controls numbered five and included TRBV5-6, TRBV5-1 and TRBV20-1.

The CDR3 runs 15 residues. With V trimmed by 5 bases and J by 5 bases, 9 bases remained unmatched. The library was made from cDNA and included unique molecular identifiers. Each CDR3 protein gets one entry after TCRdb re-called the PCR reads with MiXCR. Of about 760,000 distinct CDR3 sequences in the sample, 30% were seen once. In regard to this clonotype: As yet, its antigen is unknown.

The receptor's source is a girl aged 10-17 years with multiple sclerosis. The chain links TRBV12-3 or TRBV12-4 to TRBJ1-2, with 9 bases identical to TRBD1. Sequencing was performed on blood. CDR3 amino acids: CASSTRDRVGYGYTF. The CDR3 DNA reads TGTGCCAGCAGTACCCGGGACAGGGTAGGATATGGCTACACCTTC.